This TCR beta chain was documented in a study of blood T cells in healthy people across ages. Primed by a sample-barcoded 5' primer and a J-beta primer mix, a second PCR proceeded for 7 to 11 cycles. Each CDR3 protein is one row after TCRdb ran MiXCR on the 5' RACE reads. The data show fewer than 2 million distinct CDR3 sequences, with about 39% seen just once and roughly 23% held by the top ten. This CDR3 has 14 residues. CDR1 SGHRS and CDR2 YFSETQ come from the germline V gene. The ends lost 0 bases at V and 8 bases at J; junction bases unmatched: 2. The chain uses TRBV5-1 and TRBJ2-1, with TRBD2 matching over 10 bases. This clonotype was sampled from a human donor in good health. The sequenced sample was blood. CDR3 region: CASSLVSGGDEQFF. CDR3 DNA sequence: TGCGCCAGCAGCTTGGTCAGCGGGGGGGATGAGCAGTTCTTC.